The rows below give T cell receptor beta chains drawn from one sample of a study of blood T cell repertoires in COVID-19. Sequenced by immunoSEQ multiplex PCR; TCRdb stores in-frame clones only, minus some. This repertoire shows tens of thousands of clones, 90% found once; its top ten account for 1%. The sample taken for sequencing was peripheral blood. All receptors derive from a woman aged 45 to 65 in a cohort sampled during active COVID-19. Each CDR3 is given with its conserved first and last residue. Fields, in order: J gene, V gene, clone size, D gene, CDR3 protein, CDR3 DNA. A D gene is named only where the DNA matches it firmly. Only part of the rows carry a size: once, few, many, or a class if the clone is expanded.

TRBJ2-7	TRBV5-1	NA	NA	CASTLEGSYEQYF	TGCGCCAGCACCCTCGAGGGCTCCTACGAGCAGTACTTC
TRBJ1-6	TRBV10-3	NA	TRBD1	CAISGRQGRVDSSPLHF	TGTGCCATCAGTGGACGACAGGGGCGGGTGGATAGTTCACCCCTCCACTTT
TRBJ2-1	TRBV2	NA	NA	CASRGLDNEQFF	TGTGCCAGCAGAGGACTGGACAATGAGCAGTTCTTC
TRBJ2-1	TRBV10-1	NA	TRBD2	CASSESGGTSVYNEQFF	TGCGCCAGCAGTGAGTCGGGGGGGACTAGCGTTTACAATGAGCAGTTCTTC
TRBJ1-3	TRBV30	NA	NA	CAWSVQGTIYF	TGTGCCTGGAGTGTACAGGGCACCATATATTTT
TRBJ1-5	TRBV5-1	NA	NA	CASSLDYSNQPQHF	TGCGCCAGCAGCTTGGACTATAGCAATCAGCCCCAGCATTTT
TRBJ1-1	TRBV19	NA	TRBD1	CASNRGLRNTEAFF	TGTGCCAGCAACAGGGGGCTCCGGAACACTGAAGCTTTCTTT
TRBJ2-7	TRBV6-5	NA	NA	CASSYRPGGLGEQYF	TGTGCCAGCAGTTATCGACCAGGGGGACTGGGCGAGCAGTACTTC
TRBJ2-1	TRBV28	NA	TRBD2	CASKVPGRAYNEQFF	TGTGCCAGCAAAGTACCCGGGAGGGCCTACAATGAGCAGTTCTTC
TRBJ2-7	TRBV28	NA	TRBD2	CASSLASGRGEQYF	TGTGCCAGCAGTTTGGCTAGCGGGAGAGGCGAGCAGTACTTC
TRBJ2-7	TRBV18	NA	TRBD2	CASSRTSGKSSYEQYF	TGTGCCAGCTCAAGGACTAGCGGGAAGAGCTCCTACGAGCAGTACTTC
TRBJ1-2	TRBV12-3/TRBV12-4	NA	NA	CASSLAQGKGYTF	TGTGCCAGCAGTTTGGCTCAGGGAAAAGGCTACACCTTC
TRBJ1-6	TRBV7-3	NA	TRBD1	CASSSRGTGESPLHF	TGTGCCAGCAGCTCCCGGGGGACAGGGGAATCACCCCTCCACTTT
TRBJ2-2	TRBV6-5	NA	TRBD1	CASSRPGTGLGELFF	TGTGCCAGCAGTCGCCCCGGGACAGGGCTCGGGGAGCTGTTTTTT
TRBJ2-2	TRBV2	NA	NA	CASTRDGELFF	TGTGCCAGCACCCGGGACGGGGAGCTGTTTTTT
TRBJ1-1	TRBV3-1/TRBV3-2	NA	TRBD1	CASSQPGTGGMNTEAFF	TGTGCCAGCAGCCAGCCGGGGACAGGGGGCATGAACACTGAAGCTTTCTTT
TRBJ2-7	TRBV9	few	NA	CASSNAGNEQYF	TGTGCCAGCAGCAACGCCGGGAACGAGCAGTACTTC
TRBJ2-5	TRBV7-9	NA	TRBD2	CASSFMASGNQETQYF	TGTGCCAGCAGCTTTATGGCTAGCGGGAACCAAGAGACCCAGTACTTC
TRBJ2-2	TRBV12-2	NA	NA	CASRLAVTRLAGENTGELFF	TGTGCAAGTCGCTTAGCAGTCACCCGACTAGCGGGAGAGAACACCGGGGAGCTGTTTTTT
TRBJ2-3	TRBV5-1	NA	TRBD2	CAILGGSGRAGTDTQYF	TGCGCCATCCTTGGAGGTAGCGGGAGGGCCGGCACAGATACGCAGTATTTT
TRBJ2-1	TRBV28	NA	NA	CASSGREPSSYNEQFF	TGTGCCAGCAGCGGACGGGAGCCGAGCTCCTACAATGAGCAGTTCTTC
TRBJ2-7	TRBV14	NA	TRBD2	CASSRLAGTYEQYF	TGTGCCAGCAGCCGACTAGCGGGAACCTACGAGCAGTACTTC
TRBJ2-7	TRBV11-1	NA	NA	CASSLAQTSIHEQYF	TGTGCCAGCAGCTTAGCGCAGACTAGTATCCACGAGCAGTACTTC
TRBJ2-7	TRBV3-1/TRBV3-2	NA	TRBD2	CASSPTLAGSYEQYF	TGTGCCAGCAGTCCCACACTAGCGGGTTCCTACGAGCAGTACTTC
TRBJ2-1	TRBV13	NA	TRBD1	CASHIYRGPNEQFF	TGTGCCAGCCATATTTACAGGGGCCCAAATGAGCAGTTCTTC
TRBJ1-1	TRBV6-6	NA	TRBD1	CASSLRLLLDRDLDTGAEAFF	TGTGCCAGCAGCCTACGACTTCTTCTGGACAGGGACTTAGATACAGGGGCTGAAGCTTTCTTT
TRBJ2-1	TRBV11-2	NA	NA	CASSLAHSYNEQFF	TGTGCCAGCAGCTTAGCACACTCCTACAATGAGCAGTTCTTC